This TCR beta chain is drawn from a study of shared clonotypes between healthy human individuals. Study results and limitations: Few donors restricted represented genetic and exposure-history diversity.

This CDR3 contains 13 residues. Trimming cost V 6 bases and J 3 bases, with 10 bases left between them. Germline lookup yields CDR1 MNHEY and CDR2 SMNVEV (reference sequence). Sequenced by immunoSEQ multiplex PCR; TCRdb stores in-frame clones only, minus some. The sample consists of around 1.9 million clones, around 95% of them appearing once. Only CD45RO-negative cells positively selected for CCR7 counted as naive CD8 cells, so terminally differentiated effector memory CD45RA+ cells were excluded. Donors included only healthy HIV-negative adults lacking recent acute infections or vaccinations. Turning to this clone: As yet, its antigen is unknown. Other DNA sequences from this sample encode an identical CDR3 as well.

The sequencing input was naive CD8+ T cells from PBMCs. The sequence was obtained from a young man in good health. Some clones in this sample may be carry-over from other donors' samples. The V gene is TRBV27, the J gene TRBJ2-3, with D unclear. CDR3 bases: TGTGCCAGCAGAGGGCTGGGGACAGATACGCAGTATTTT. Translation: CASRGLGTDTQYF.